The T cell receptor (beta chain) under discussion was sequenced for a study of CXCR3-negative and CXCR3-positive naive CD8 T cells. Study findings and constraints: More hydrophobic TRB CDR3s occurred in CXCR3-positive than in CXCR3-negative naive cells. The study found that naive CXCR3-negative and CXCR3-positive cells shared TRBV-TRBJ usage, while memory cells differed.

For this clonotype: Its antigen remains unidentified.

CDR3 length: 13 amino acids. Germline lookup yields CDR1 SQVTM and CDR2 ANQGSEA. CD45RO-CCR7+CD27+CD95- characterized naive CD8+ T cells. The authors prepared UMI-labeled TRB cDNA libraries by 5' RACE. TCRdb re-called the 5' RACE reads and catalogs CDR3 proteins one per entry, DNA excluded. This repertoire comprises some 6,900 distinct CDR3 sequences; its ten largest clones make up under 1.5%. The clonotype was recovered from a human donor in good health. Some clones in this sample may be carry-over from other donors' samples. This chain joins TRBV29-1 and TRBJ2-7. The material sequenced was naive CXCR3+ CD8+ T cells from blood. Sample subset: CD45RO-CCR7+CD27+CD95- naive CD8+ T cells expressing CXCR3 (TNR3+). CDR3 amino acids: CSVEPDNTYEQYF.